Shown below are 5 T cell receptor beta chains from a single sample sequenced in a study of blood T cell repertoires in COVID-19. TCRdb's copy holds only in-frame clones and misses some; the assay was immunoSEQ multiplex PCR. The sample comprises some 340,000 clones, 85% of which are singletons, and around 3.4% rests with the top ten. Sequencing used peripheral blood. Receptors originate from a woman aged 18 to 35 with acute or convalescent COVID-19.

The chain has TRBV5-1 and TRBJ2-7; 12 bases are a match to TRBD2. Germline V lookup: CDR1 SGHRS, CDR2 YFSETQ. Trimming took 3 bases from V and 3 from J; bases not matched to a gene: 13. This CDR3 is 18 amino acids long. The CDR3: CASSWGGLAGPIHYEQYF. DNA of the CDR3: TGCGCCAGCAGCTGGGGGGGACTAGCGGGCCCGATTCACTACGAGCAGTACTTC.

The chain is built from TRBV9 and TRBJ2-7; 10 nucleotides match TRBD1. The trim removed 4 bases at V and 4 bases at J, leaving 11 bases unmatched. Germline-derived CDR1 and CDR2 are SGDLS and YYNGEE. The CDR3 is made up of 16 amino acids. CDR3 bases: TGTGCCAGCAGCCCCTACTCTGGGACAGGGGCTTACGAGCAGTACTTC. Encoded protein: CASSPYSGTGAYEQYF.

This clone was picked up a small number of times. This sequence joins TRBV7-2 and TRBJ1-5; no clear D. V lost 8 bases, J lost 4 bases, and 18 bases lay in between. Germline loops: CDR1 SGHTA, CDR2 FQGNSA. CDR3 length: 15 residues. CDR3 nucleotides: TGTGCCAGCCAACCGAGTCCCGGAGGTAATCAGCCCCAGCATTTT. Protein: CASQPSPGGNQPQHF.

V gene TRBV18 combines with J gene TRBJ2-7; 10 bases align to TRBD2. With V trimmed by 0 bases and J by 4 bases, 9 bases remained unmatched. This CDR3 is 17 amino acids long. Germline V gene sequence: CDR1 KGHSH, CDR2 LQKENI. The CDR3 reads CASSPPMIVAGGYEQYF. CDR3 DNA: TGTGCCAGCTCACCACCGATGATAGTAGCGGGAGGTTACGAGCAGTACTTC.

CDR3 amino acids: CASSPDIGAYYEQYF. Written as DNA, the CDR3 is TGTGCCAGCAGCCCAGACATAGGGGCGTACTACGAGCAGTACTTC. This chain uses TRBV3-1 (or the pseudogene TRBV3-2) with TRBJ2-7, with D possibly matching TRBD1 (5 bases). V lost 4 bases to trimming and J lost 3 bases, with 16 bases between them. Per the germline V gene, CDR1 is LGHDT and CDR2 is YNNKEL (reference sequence). This CDR3 comprises 15 residues.